This T cell receptor beta chain stems from a study of blood T cell repertoires in COVID-19. Study at large: The samples span acute and convalescent COVID-19 from the United States, Italy and Spain. T cells, B-cell-depleted T cells, or PBMCs provided the cDNA or gDNA that served as material.

Original processing methods: Amplified reference gene primers provided the basis for estimating nucleated cell counts. TCRdb's copy holds only in-frame clones and misses some; the assay was immunoSEQ multiplex PCR. The V and J calls and clone size come from that table; D and trimming were worked out from the DNA. Here the sample spans around 75,000 clones, around 90% being singletons. This CDR3 has 13 residues. The sequencing sample was made of peripheral blood. V is TRBV21-1 and J is TRBJ2-5; the D call in the table, TRBD1, was not verified against the DNA. TRBV21-1 is noted as a pseudogene. The source of this sequence is a human donor in a cohort sampled during active COVID-19. CDR3 sequence: CASSPQVQETQYF. CDR3 coding DNA: TGTGCCAGCAGCCCACAGGTCCAAGAGACCCAGTACTTC.